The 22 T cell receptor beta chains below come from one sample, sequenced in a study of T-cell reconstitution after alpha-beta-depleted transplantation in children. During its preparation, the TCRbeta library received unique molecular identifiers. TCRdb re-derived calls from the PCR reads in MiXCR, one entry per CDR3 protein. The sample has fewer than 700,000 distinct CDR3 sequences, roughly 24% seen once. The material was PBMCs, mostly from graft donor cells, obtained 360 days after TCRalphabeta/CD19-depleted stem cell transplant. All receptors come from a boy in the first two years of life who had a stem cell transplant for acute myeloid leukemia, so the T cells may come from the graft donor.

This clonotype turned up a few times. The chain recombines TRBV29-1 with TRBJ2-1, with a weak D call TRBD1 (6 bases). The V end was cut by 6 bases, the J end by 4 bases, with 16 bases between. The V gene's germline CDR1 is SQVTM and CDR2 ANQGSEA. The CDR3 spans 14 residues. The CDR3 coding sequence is TGCAGCGTGAACAGGGTCGCGGTTTACAATGAGCAGTTCTTC. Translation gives CSVNRVAVYNEQFF.

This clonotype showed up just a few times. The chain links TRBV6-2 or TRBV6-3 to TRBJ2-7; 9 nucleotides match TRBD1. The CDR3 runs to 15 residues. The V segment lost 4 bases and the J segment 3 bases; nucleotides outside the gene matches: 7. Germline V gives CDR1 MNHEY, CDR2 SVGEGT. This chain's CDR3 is CASSFSSGQGYEQYF. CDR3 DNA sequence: TGTGCCAGCAGTTTTTCGTCGGGACAGGGCTACGAGCAGTACTTC.

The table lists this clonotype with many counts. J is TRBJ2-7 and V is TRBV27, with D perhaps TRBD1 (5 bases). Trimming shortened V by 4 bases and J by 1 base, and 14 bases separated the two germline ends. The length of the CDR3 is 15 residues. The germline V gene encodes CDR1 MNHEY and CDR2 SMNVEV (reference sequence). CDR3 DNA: TGTGCCAGCAGTTCCCGACAGACCGGATCCTACGAGCAGTACTTC. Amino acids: CASSSRQTGSYEQYF.

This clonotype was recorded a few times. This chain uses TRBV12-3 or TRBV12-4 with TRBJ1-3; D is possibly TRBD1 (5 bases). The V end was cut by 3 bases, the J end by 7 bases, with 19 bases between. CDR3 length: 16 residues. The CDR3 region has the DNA TGTGCCAGCAGTTTCACCGCGACAGTAAGCGAGAACACCATATATTTT. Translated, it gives CASSFTATVSENTIYF.

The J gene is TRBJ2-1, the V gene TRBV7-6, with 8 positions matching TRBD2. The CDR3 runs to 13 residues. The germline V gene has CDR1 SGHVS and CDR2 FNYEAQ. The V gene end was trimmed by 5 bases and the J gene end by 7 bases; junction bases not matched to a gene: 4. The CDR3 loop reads CASSQLAGNEQFF. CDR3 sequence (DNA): TGTGCCAGCAGCCAGTTAGCGGGGAATGAGCAGTTCTTC.

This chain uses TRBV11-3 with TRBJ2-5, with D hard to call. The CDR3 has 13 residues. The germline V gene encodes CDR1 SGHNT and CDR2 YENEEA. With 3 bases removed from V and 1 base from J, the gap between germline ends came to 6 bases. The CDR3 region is CASSFAFQETQYF. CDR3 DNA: TGTGCCAGCAGCTTTGCCTTCCAAGAGACCCAGTACTTC.

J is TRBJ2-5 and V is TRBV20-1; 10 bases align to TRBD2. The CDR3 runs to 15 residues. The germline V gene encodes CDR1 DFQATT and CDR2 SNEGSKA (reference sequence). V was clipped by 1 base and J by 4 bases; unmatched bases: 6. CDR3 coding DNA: TGCAGTGCTAGAGCCAGGCCTAGCGGGGGAGAGACCCAGTACTTC. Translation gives CSARARPSGGETQYF.

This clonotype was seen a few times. CDR3 residues: CASSSDRAYNEQFF. CDR3 DNA: TGTGCCAGCAGTTCTGACAGGGCTTACAATGAGCAGTTCTTC. The chain employs TRBV12-3 or TRBV12-4 and TRBJ2-1; TRBD1 agrees at 7 bases. The J segment lost 4 bases and the V segment lost 4 bases, leaving 4 bases of the junction unmatched. This CDR3 spans 14 amino acids.

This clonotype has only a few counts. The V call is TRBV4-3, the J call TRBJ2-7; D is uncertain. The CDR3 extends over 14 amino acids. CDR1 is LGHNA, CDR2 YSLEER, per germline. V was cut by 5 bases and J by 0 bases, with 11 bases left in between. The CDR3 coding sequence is TGCGCCAGCAGCGCTCGTCGAAGCTCCTACGAGCAGTACTTC. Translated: CASSARRSSYEQYF.

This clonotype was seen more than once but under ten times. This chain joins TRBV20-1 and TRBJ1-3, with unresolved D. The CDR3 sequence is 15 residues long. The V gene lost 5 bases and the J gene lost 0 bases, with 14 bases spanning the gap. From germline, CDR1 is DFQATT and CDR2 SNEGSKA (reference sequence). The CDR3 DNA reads TGCAGTGCTGGGTCGGGAGGGATCTCTGGAAACACCATATATTTT. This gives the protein CSAGSGGISGNTIYF.

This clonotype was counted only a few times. The CDR3 DNA is TGTGCCAGCAGCTTAGTCGGGACGGCTAGCACAGATACGCAGTATTTT. Translated, it gives CASSLVGTASTDTQYF. This chain joins TRBV7-6 and TRBJ2-3; D may match TRBD1 or TRBD2 (5 bases each). Germline CDR1 reads SGHVS; CDR2 reads FNYEAQ. The CDR3 loop spans 16 amino acids. V was cut by 1 base and J by 0 bases, with 11 bases left in between.

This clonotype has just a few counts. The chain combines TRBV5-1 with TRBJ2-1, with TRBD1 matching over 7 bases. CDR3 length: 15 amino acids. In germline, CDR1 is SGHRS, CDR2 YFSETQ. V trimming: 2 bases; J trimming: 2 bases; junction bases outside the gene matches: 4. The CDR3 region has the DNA TGCGCCAGCAGCTTCCTACAGGGGACCTACAATGAGCAGTTCTTC. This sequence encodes CASSFLQGTYNEQFF.

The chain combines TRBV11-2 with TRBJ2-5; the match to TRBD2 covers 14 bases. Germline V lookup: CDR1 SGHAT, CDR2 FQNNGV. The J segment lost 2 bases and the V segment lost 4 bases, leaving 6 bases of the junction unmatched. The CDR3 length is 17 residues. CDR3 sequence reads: CASSSWTSGGNQETQYF. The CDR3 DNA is TGTGCCAGCAGCTCCTGGACTAGCGGGGGGAATCAAGAGACCCAGTACTTC.

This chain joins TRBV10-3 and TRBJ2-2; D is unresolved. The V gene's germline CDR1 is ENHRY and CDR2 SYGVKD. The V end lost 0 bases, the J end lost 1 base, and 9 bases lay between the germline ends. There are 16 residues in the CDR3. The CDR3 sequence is CAISESNLVNTGELFF. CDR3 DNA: TGTGCCATCAGTGAGTCGAACCTAGTGAACACCGGGGAGCTGTTTTTT.

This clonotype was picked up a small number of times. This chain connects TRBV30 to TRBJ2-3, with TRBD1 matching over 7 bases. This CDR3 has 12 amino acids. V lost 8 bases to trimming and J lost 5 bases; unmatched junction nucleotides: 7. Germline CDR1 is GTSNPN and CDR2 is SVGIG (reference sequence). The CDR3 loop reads CALKSGGDTQYF. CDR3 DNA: TGTGCCCTAAAGTCAGGGGGAGATACGCAGTATTTT. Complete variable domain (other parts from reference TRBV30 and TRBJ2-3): SQTIHQWPATLVQPVGSPLSLECTVEGTSNPNLYWYRQAAGRGLQLLFYSVGIGQISSEVPQNLSASRPQDRQFILSSKKLLLSDSGFYLCALKSGGDTQYFGPGTRLTVL.

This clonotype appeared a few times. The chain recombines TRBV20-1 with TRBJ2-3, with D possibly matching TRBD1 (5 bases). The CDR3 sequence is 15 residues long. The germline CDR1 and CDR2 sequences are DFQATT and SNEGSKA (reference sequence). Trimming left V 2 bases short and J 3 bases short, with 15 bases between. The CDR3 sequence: CSARKTGQGTDTQYF. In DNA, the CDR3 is TGCAGTGCTAGAAAAACCGGGCAGGGAACAGATACGCAGTATTTT.

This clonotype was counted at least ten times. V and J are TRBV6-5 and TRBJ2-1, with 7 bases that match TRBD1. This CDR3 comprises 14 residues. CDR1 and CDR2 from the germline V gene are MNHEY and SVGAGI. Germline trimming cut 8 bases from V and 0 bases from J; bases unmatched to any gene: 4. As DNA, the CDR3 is TGTGCCAGCGGGGGACAGAGCTCCTACAATGAGCAGTTCTTC. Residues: CASGGQSSYNEQFF.

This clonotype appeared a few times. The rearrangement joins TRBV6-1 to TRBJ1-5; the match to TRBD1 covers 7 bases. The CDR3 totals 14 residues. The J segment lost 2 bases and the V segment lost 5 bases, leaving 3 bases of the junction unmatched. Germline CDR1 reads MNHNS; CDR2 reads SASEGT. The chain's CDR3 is CASSQGVGNQPQHF. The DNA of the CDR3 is TGTGCCAGCAGTCAGGGGGTTGGCAATCAGCCCCAGCATTTT.

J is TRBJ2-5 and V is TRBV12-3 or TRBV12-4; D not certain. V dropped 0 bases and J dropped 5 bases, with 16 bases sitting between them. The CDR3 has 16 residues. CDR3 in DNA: TGTGCCAGCAGTTTAGCCCTACTCAGGAGTCGGGAGACCCAGTACTTC. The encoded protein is CASSLALLRSRETQYF.

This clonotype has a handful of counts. The CDR3 nucleotides read TGTGCCACCAGCAGAGATCGGGCTGAGAACTACGAGCAGTACGTC. It translates to CATSRDRAENYEQYV. The rearrangement links TRBV15 to TRBJ2-7; D is unclear. This CDR3 region has 15 residues. CDR1 is LNHNV and CDR2 is YYDKDF in the germline V gene (reference sequence). Trimming took 0 bases from V and 3 from J, leaving 12 bases between them.

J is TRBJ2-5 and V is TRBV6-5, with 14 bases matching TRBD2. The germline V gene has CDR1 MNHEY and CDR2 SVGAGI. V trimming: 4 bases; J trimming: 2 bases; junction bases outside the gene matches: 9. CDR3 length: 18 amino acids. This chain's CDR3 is CASSSSGTSGGQQETQYF. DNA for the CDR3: TGTGCCAGCAGTTCCTCCGGGACTAGCGGGGGCCAGCAAGAGACCCAGTACTTC.

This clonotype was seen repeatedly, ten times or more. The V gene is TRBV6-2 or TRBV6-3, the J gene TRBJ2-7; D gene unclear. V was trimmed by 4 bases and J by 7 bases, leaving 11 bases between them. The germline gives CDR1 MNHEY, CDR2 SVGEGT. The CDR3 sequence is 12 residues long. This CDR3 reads CASSFFALEQYF. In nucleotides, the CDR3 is TGTGCCAGCAGTTTTTTCGCTCTGGAGCAGTACTTC.